This T cell receptor (beta chain) was documented in a study of T cell responses to AZD1222 COVID-19 vaccine. General study results and limits: Donors, mostly white British, included more females; clonal diversity was possibly underestimated. Vaccine-associated CD4 TCRs spanned spike, dominant at 160-218 and 743-854. Targets within unmutated variant regions were reportedly found for nearly half of spike-specific TCRs. Baseline antibody screening turned up just a handful of seropositive AZD1222 recipients.

V was trimmed by 6 bases and J by 4 bases, leaving 16 bases between them. The CDR3 has 15 amino acids. Germline CDR1 reads LNHDA; CDR2 reads SQIVND (reference sequence). Repertoires were generated with immunoSEQ multiplex PCR, while TCRdb's copy carries only in-frame clones and drops some. The sample yields around 75,000 clones, 88% seen once. Worth noting for this clone: Its antigen is unidentified.

This material consisted of peripheral blood, taken 28 days after the second dose of the MenACWY control vaccine. The clonotype originates from an adult who received the MenACWY meningococcal vaccine as a control. The chain couples TRBV19 to TRBJ1-5, with D possibly matching TRBD1 (5 bases). The CDR3 loop is CASRTNLGLNQPQHF. As DNA, the CDR3 is TGTGCCAGTAGAACCAACTTGGGACTGAATCAGCCCCAGCATTTT.